This is a list of T cell receptor beta chains from one sample in a study of T cells expressing NK-cell markers. Each CDR3 protein gets one entry in TCRdb, which reprocessed the 5' RACE reads and gives no DNA. This sample's clone table lists 500,000 to 600,000 distinct CDR3 sequences. Input material: blood T cells: a sorted CD56 or NKG2C T cell subset, CD4+ or CD8+ T cells, or bulk PBMC T cells (not recorded which). The receptors originated from a man aged 18 to 30 in good health. Both conserved end residues are part of each CDR3.

cdr3_aa	cdr3_length	v_call	j_call
CASSSTLSYEQYF	13	TRBV28	TRBJ2-7
CASGTGLNYGYTF	13	TRBV12-3/TRBV12-4	TRBJ1-2
CASSPPAKSSEQFF	14	TRBV18	TRBJ2-1
CASSFSGNPFYEQFF	15	TRBV5-1	TRBJ2-1
CATSRAGINDNEQFF	15	TRBV15	TRBJ2-1
CASSDSRRASYNEQFF	16	TRBV6-4	TRBJ2-1
CATSSHTSTGELFF	14	TRBV15	TRBJ2-2
CSAERESNVLTF	12	TRBV20-1	TRBJ2-6
CASSFGLAGLPGSYNEQFF	19	TRBV12-3/TRBV12-4	TRBJ2-1
CASRLQGPGAGELFF	15	TRBV12-3/TRBV12-4	TRBJ2-2
CASSFSLLASADTQYF	16	TRBV12-3/TRBV12-4	TRBJ2-3
CASSLGGGYTYEQYF	15	TRBV28	TRBJ2-7
CASSPSRQGQETQYF	15	TRBV7-8	TRBJ2-5
CASSYGARRELFF	13	TRBV6-5	TRBJ2-2
CASSLIQGGIQYF	13	TRBV5-1	TRBJ2-4
CASSYDDRRISNQPQHF	17	TRBV6-5	TRBJ1-5
CASTSLLHTIYF	12	TRBV12-3/TRBV12-4	TRBJ1-3
CATSSSLASTDTQYF	15	TRBV15	TRBJ2-3
CATSDLANPNEQFF	14	TRBV24-1	TRBJ2-1
CSARGARDFYNSPLHF	16	TRBV20-1	TRBJ1-6
CASSFLLAVNTGELFF	16	TRBV27	TRBJ2-2
CASSREAGLTDTQYF	15	TRBV4-3	TRBJ2-3
CASSGLRGEQYF	12	TRBV5-1	TRBJ2-7
CASSSLVFAGELFF	14	TRBV27	TRBJ2-2
CASSFYQGNQETQYF	15	TRBV5-4	TRBJ2-5
CASSPGGAGNTIYF	14	TRBV5-1	TRBJ1-3